Listed below are T cell receptor beta chains from one sample, sequenced in a study of blood T cell repertoires in COVID-19. Repertoires were generated with immunoSEQ multiplex PCR, while TCRdb's copy carries only in-frame clones and drops some. The table lists tens of thousands of clones, more than 80% of them singletons, with 20% to 25% in the top ten. Input material: peripheral blood. The receptors originated from a woman between 70 and 85 years old with acute or convalescent COVID-19. Each CDR3 is given with its conserved first and last residue. The D gene is left open where the match is weak. A clone size is listed for some rows: how often the clone was seen (once, few, many), or a class if it is expanded.

NA	TRBJ1-1	TRBD1	TRBV5-1	TGCGCCAGCAGGCCCGGTCCTACAGGGGGGATGAACACTGAAGCTTTCTTT	CASRPGPTGGMNTEAFF
NA	TRBJ2-5	NA	TRBV10-2	TGCGCCAGCAGTTCTGGAGAGACCAAGTACTTC	CASSSGETKYF
NA	TRBJ2-7	TRBD2	TRBV2	TGTGCCAGCAGTGAAAGACTAGCGGGGGGCTACGAGCAGTACTTC	CASSERLAGGYEQYF
NA	TRBJ2-3	TRBD2	TRBV19	TGTGCCAGTAGTACCCCGCCCGGGACTAGCGGAACCGGGGCAGATACGCAGTATTTT	CASSTPPGTSGTGADTQYF
NA	TRBJ1-6	TRBD1	TRBV3-1/TRBV3-2	TGTGCCAGCAGGGGGACAGGAAGAAATTCACCCCTCCACTTT	CASRGTGRNSPLHF
NA	TRBJ1-5	TRBD1	TRBV7-2	TGTGCCAGCAGCCCACAGGGGAACCTCAATCAGCCCCAGCATTTT	CASSPQGNLNQPQHF
NA	TRBJ2-1	TRBD2	TRBV7-9	TGTGCCAGCAGCCCATATATCGGGACTAGCGATGAGCAGTTCTTC	CASSPYIGTSDEQFF
NA	TRBJ1-1	TRBD1	TRBV18	TGTGCCAGCTCACATGACAGGGGGATAGGCACTGAAGCTTTCTTT	CASSHDRGIGTEAFF
NA	TRBJ2-5	NA	TRBV10-3	TGTGCCATCAGTGAGGTAAAGGGGTATCAAGAGACCCAGTACTTC	CAISEVKGYQETQYF
NA	TRBJ2-7	NA	TRBV6-5	TGTGCCACCTCAGCCGTAGCTGATTCCTACGAGCAGTACTTC	CATSAVADSYEQYF
NA	TRBJ2-3	TRBD2	TRBV6-1	TGTGCCAGCAGTGAGGCTAGCGGGAGTAGAGATACGCAGTATTTT	CASSEASGSRDTQYF
NA	TRBJ1-2	NA	TRBV14	TGTGCCAGCAGCCCAGCTGGGTTGCGGGGCGTCTATGGCTACACCTTC	CASSPAGLRGVYGYTF
NA	TRBJ2-3	TRBD2	TRBV7-9	TGTGCCAGCAGCTTGCAGTGGACTAGCGGATCTAGCACAGATACGCAGTATTTT	CASSLQWTSGSSTDTQYF
NA	TRBJ1-4	NA	TRBV7-7	TGTGCTAGCAGGGGTCCCAGGGCCGAATTGACGCCCCAAGAAAAACTGTTTTTT	CASRGPRAELTPQEKLFF
NA	TRBJ1-4	NA	TRBV18	TGTGCCAGCTCAAGGGCGGGAGGTAATGAAAAACTGTTTTTT	CASSRAGGNEKLFF
NA	TRBJ2-3	NA	TRBV7-9	TGTGCCAGCAGCCCTTACAGGGAAATGCGCTCAGATACGCAGTATTTT	CASSPYREMRSDTQYF
NA	TRBJ2-1	TRBD2	TRBV6-5	TGTGCCAGCAGTTACGAGGGAGGGTCCTACAATGAGCAGTTCTTC	CASSYEGGSYNEQFF
NA	TRBJ1-1	NA	TRBV18	TGTGCCAGCTCACCAGGTGAGGGTTCTGAAGCTTTCTTT	CASSPGEGSEAFF
NA	TRBJ1-2	NA	TRBV5-6	TGTGCCAGCAGCCGACCGGACAACAGGTACACCTTC	CASSRPDNRYTF
NA	TRBJ1-1	NA	TRBV6-1	TGTGCCAGCAGTGATCCTCGCAGGTCTTCTGAAGCTTTCTTT	CASSDPRRSSEAFF
NA	TRBJ2-2	TRBD2	TRBV27	TGTGCCAGCAGTCCGTGGACTAGCGGACCCGAATCCACCGGGGAGCTGTTTTTT	CASSPWTSGPESTGELFF
NA	TRBJ2-4	NA	TRBV28	TGTGCCAGCGGGGCAGGGCTAGCCAAAAACATTCAGTACTTC	CASGAGLAKNIQYF
once	TRBJ1-2	NA	TRBV19	TGTGCCACCCAACACCAGACAGTCAACTATGGCTACACCTTC	CATQHQTVNYGYTF
NA	TRBJ2-3	NA	TRBV5-1	TGCGCCAGCAGCTTGGTCGTCGCAGGGGCTAAAGATACGCAGTATTTT	CASSLVVAGAKDTQYF
NA	TRBJ2-1	NA	TRBV5-1	TGCGCCAGCAGCTCAGGGGCTTCAGCGATCTTC	CASSSGASAIF
NA	TRBJ2-5	TRBD2	TRBV5-1	TGCGCCAGCAGCTTGACTAGCGGGAGAGGAGGGGAGACCCAGTACTTC	CASSLTSGRGGETQYF
NA	TRBJ2-3	NA	TRBV5-6	TGTGCCAGCAGCTGGGGGGTTGGGATCGATACGCAGTATTTT	CASSWGVGIDTQYF
NA	TRBJ1-1	NA	TRBV7-3	TGTGCCAGCAGCCTCCAGGTGAACACTGAAGCTTTCTTT	CASSLQVNTEAFF
NA	TRBJ2-3	NA	TRBV10-2	TGCGCCAGCCGAGCGGCCAACACAGATACGCAGTATTTT	CASRAANTDTQYF
few	TRBJ2-7	NA	TRBV14	TGTGCCAGCAGCCAAGCCTTGACACACCGTGGGTACTTC	CASSQALTHRGYF
NA	TRBJ2-5	TRBD2	TRBV24-1	TGTGCCACCAGTGACCCGGGACTAGCGGGAGGGTATTCGGAGACCCAGTACTTC	CATSDPGLAGGYSETQYF
NA	TRBJ2-4	NA	TRBV3-1/TRBV3-2	TGTGCCAGCAGCCAAGGGAGTACAAACATTCAGTACTTC	CASSQGSTNIQYF
NA	TRBJ1-2	NA	TRBV14	TGTGCCAGCAGCCGACGACAGTATGGCTACACCTTC	CASSRRQYGYTF
NA	TRBJ2-1	TRBD2	TRBV5-6	TGTGCCAGCAGCTCCGGACTAGCGGGCCCCTACAATGAGCAGTTCTTC	CASSSGLAGPYNEQFF
NA	TRBJ1-5	NA	TRBV12-3/TRBV12-4	TGTGCCAGCAGTACGCCCCCGGGGGATCCCCAGCATTTT	CASSTPPGDPQHF
NA	TRBJ2-1	TRBD2	TRBV7-2	TGTGCCAGCAGCTTAGCACCGGGACTAGCGGGAGTTGAGCAGTTCTTC	CASSLAPGLAGVEQFF
NA	TRBJ2-2	NA	TRBV7-8	TGTGCCAGCAGCTTTAATCCGAACACCGGGGAGCTGTTTTTT	CASSFNPNTGELFF
NA	TRBJ2-4	NA	TRBV28	TGTGCCAGCACCGCGCAGGGGGCCAAAAACATTCAGTACTTC	CASTAQGAKNIQYF